This TCR beta chain comes out of a study of early T cells in non-severe SARS-CoV-2 infection. Study context: The sequenced material was bulk RNA from unsorted whole blood, and its chains were unpaired.

In regard to this clonotype: Its target is unknown.

In the library, individual cDNA molecules carried attached unique molecular identifiers. TCRdb redid the calling of the 5' RACE reads with MiXCR, one entry per CDR3 protein. The table records about 86,000 distinct CDR3 sequences, around an eighth of them present only once. The germline CDR1 and CDR2 sequences are SEHNR and FQNEAQ (reference sequence). The CDR3 is 16 residues long. V lost 3 bases and J lost 5; bases outside the gene matches: 12. General study results and limits: Anti-spike CD8 specificities were favored by VDJdb matching, whose results missed private and CD4 specificities.

The clonotype originates from an adult who was a healthcare worker with PCR-confirmed SARS-CoV-2 infection or an uninfected control (not recorded which). Sequencing was carried out using whole blood. The chain links TRBV7-9 to TRBJ1-2, with 7 bases that match TRBD1. Here the CDR3 reads CASSFHGGTESYGYTF. The CDR3 DNA sequence: TGTGCCAGCAGCTTCCATGGCGGGACAGAAAGTTATGGCTACACCTTC.